This T cell receptor (beta chain) appears in the sequencing data of a study of T cell repertoires in cytomegalovirus infection. The overall study: Recently identified HLA-C-restricted CMV epitopes and well-studied HLA-B-restricted CMV epitopes were used by the study.

Study-level results: In two of eight donors, the top clonotype was HLA-C-restricted CMV-specific. Adding up the frequency of public TCR beta families identified people who carried CMV plus the relevant HLA.

This clonotype has more than one count but fewer than ten. Its antigen remains unknown. MiXCR was run by TCRdb on the reads, yielding one entry per CDR3 protein. The repertoire holds approximately 730,000 distinct CDR3 sequences, under 35% seen once, with around 13% in the top ten. The V and J ends lost 3 bases and 3 bases respectively, with 9 bases between them. Germline values: CDR1 MGHDK, CDR2 SYGVNS. The CDR3 totals 14 residues. The sample here was cultured CD8+ T cells from PBMCs, taken from culture after CMV antigen stimulation. This receptor was identified in a human donor in good health (CMV status not recorded). Some clones in this sample may be carry-over from other donors' samples. The V gene is TRBV25-1, the J gene TRBJ1-5; a weak D match, TRBD1 (5 bases). The CDR3: CASSDGGTNQPQHF. Written as DNA, the CDR3 is TGTGCCAGCAGTGATGGGGGGACCAATCAGCCCCAGCATTTT.